Shown below are 8 T cell receptor beta chains from a single sample sequenced in a study of shared clonotypes between healthy human individuals. CD45RO-negative cells were positively selected for CCR7, leaving out terminally differentiated effector memory CD45RA+ cells. Measured with immunoSEQ multiplex PCR; TCRdb has only the in-frame clones, and not every one. Here the sample spans roughly 600,000 clones, 95% to 98% being singletons. Sequenced material: naive CD8+ T cells sorted from blood. Every receptor here comes from a man younger than 45 in good health.

The CDR3 DNA reads as TGTGCCAGCAGCTTAGTGGCAGGGCGCGAGCAGTACTTC. It translates to CASSLVAGREQYF. This chain connects TRBV13 to TRBJ2-7; possible D gene TRBD1, 5 bases. Trimming left V 1 base short and J 6 bases short, with 10 bases between. The CDR3 runs to 13 residues. Germline CDR1 PRHDT, CDR2 FYEKMQ (reference sequence).

J is TRBJ2-1 and V is TRBV2; 10 bases are shared with TRBD1. CDR3 size: 16 residues. Germline trimming cut 3 bases from V and 3 bases from J; bases unmatched to any gene: 5. Germline V gene lookup returns CDR1 SNHLY and CDR2 FYNNEI. The chain's CDR3 is CASSDPTGGIYNEQFF. The CDR3 nucleotides are TGTGCCAGCAGTGACCCGACAGGGGGCATCTACAATGAGCAGTTCTTC. Based on the CDR3 plus reference TRBV2 and TRBJ2-1, the full variable domain is EPEVTQTPSHQVTQMGQEVILRCVPISNHLYFYWYRQILGQKVEFLVSFYNNEISEKSEIFDDQFSVERPDGSNFTLKIRSTKLEDSAMYFCASSDPTGGIYNEQFFGPGTRLTVL.

The chain employs TRBV13 and TRBJ1-2; 9 nucleotides agree with TRBD1. From germline, CDR1 is PRHDT and CDR2 FYEKMQ (reference sequence). V trimming: 5 bases; J trimming: 3 bases; junction bases outside the gene matches: 7. CDR3 length: 15 residues. CDR3: CASSPGQGTHYGYTF. The CDR3 bases are TGTGCCAGCAGCCCAGGACAGGGGACGCACTATGGCTACACCTTC.

The genes are TRBV15 and TRBJ2-1; 8 bases match TRBD2. Germline CDR1 reads LNHNV; CDR2 reads YYDKDF (reference sequence). V lost 2 bases to trimming and J lost 2 bases; unmatched junction nucleotides: 8. The CDR3 runs 17 residues. In DNA form, the CDR3 reads TGTGCCACCAGCAGACACCCCCCAGCGGGGGCCTACAATGAGCAGTTCTTC. Amino acid sequence: CATSRHPPAGAYNEQFF. Drawing the rest from reference TRBV15 and TRBJ2-1, the complete variable domain is DAMVIQNPRYQVTQFGKPVTLSCSQTLNHNVMYWYQQKSSQAPKLLFHYYDKDFNNEADTPDNFQSRRPNTSFCFLDIRSPGLGDTAMYLCATSRHPPAGAYNEQFFGPGTRLTVL.

CDR3 in amino acids: CASSQDPPTKPSATDTQYF. The CDR3 coding sequence is TGCGCCAGCAGCCAAGACCCCCCGACGAAGCCAAGTGCCACAGATACGCAGTATTTT. The chain couples TRBV4-1 to TRBJ2-3; no clear D gene. The germline V gene encodes CDR1 MGHRA and CDR2 YSYEKL. The CDR3 extends over 19 amino acids. V shed 0 bases and J shed 2 bases, with 21 bases lying between them.

This clone was detected only once. V gene TRBV7-2 combines with J gene TRBJ2-1; a weak D match, TRBD1 (5 bases). The CDR3 covers 15 residues. CDR1 is SGHTA and CDR2 is FQGNSA in the germline V gene. Trimming pared 2 bases from V and 2 bases from J, leaving 10 bases between. The CDR3 bases are TGTGCCAGCAGCTTACCGGACAACCCCTACAATGAGCAGTTCTTC. Translated, it gives CASSLPDNPYNEQFF.

This chain links TRBV7-9 with TRBJ1-2; perhaps TRBD1 as D (6 bases). The CDR3 consists of 14 residues. V lost 5 bases to trimming and J lost 6 bases, with 16 bases between them. Germline V CDR1 and CDR2: SEHNR, FQNEAQ (reference sequence). The CDR3 DNA reads as TGTGCCAGCAGCCTGGACAGCTTGGTAGATGGCTACACCTTC. Its protein product is CASSLDSLVDGYTF.

The chain carries TRBV29-1 and TRBJ2-1; weak D call: TRBD1 (5 bases). The CDR3 is 16 amino acids. The V end lost 1 base, the J end lost 2 bases, and 15 bases lay between the germline ends. Germline CDR1 SQVTM, CDR2 ANQGSEA. CDR3 residues: CSVEGGATFPYNEQFF. The CDR3 region has the DNA TGCAGCGTTGAAGGTGGGGCGACATTTCCCTACAATGAGCAGTTCTTC.